This note documents a single T cell receptor (beta chain) sequence. Profiling relied on immunoSEQ multiplex PCR, and the TCRdb table lists in-frame clones only, not all of them. The sample yields 53,000 or so clones, approximately 90% seen once. This specimen belongs to a study of blood T cell repertoires in COVID-19. Between the trimmed V and J ends, which lost 2 bases and 6 bases, there was a span of 10 bases. CDR3 length: 14 residues. Per germline, CDR1 SGHAT and CDR2 FQDESV (reference sequence). This chain links TRBV11-1 with TRBJ2-2; the D gene is possibly TRBD1 (5 bases). Sequenced material: peripheral blood. This clonotype was sampled from a human donor in a cohort sampled during active COVID-19. The CDR3 spells CASSLIGDPGELFF. The DNA of the CDR3 is TGTGCCAGCAGCTTAATAGGGGATCCCGGGGAGCTGTTTTTT.